Presented here are 23 T cell receptor beta chains from one specimen sequenced in a study of CD8+CD57+ T cells in acquired aplastic anemia. Profiling of TCR beta VDJ combinations and CDR3 sequences used genomic DNA as template. In TCRdb, the reads were re-called with MiXCR into one record per CDR3 protein. The sample has hundreds of thousands of distinct CDR3 sequences; 50% to 65% are singletons. Patients who underwent sequencing had shown CD8+CD57+ cell expansion by flow cytometry. Sequenced material: sorted CD4+, CD8+, or CD8+CD57+ T cells (not recorded which) from PBMCs. Source of these receptors: a human donor with aplastic anemia.

This clonotype was seen many times. The chain combines TRBV5-8 with TRBJ2-1; 11 positions agree with TRBD2. The CDR3 length is 15 residues. V trimming: 4 bases; J trimming: 3 bases; junction bases outside the gene matches: 3. Germline CDR1 is SGHTS and CDR2 is YDEGEE. This CDR3 is CASSGTSGSYNEQFF. The DNA for the CDR3 is TGTGCCAGCAGCGGTACTAGCGGGAGCTACAATGAGCAGTTCTTC.

The rearrangement links TRBV2 to TRBJ1-6, with D possibly matching TRBD1 (5 bases). Trimming shortened V by 6 bases and J by 4 bases, and 13 bases separated the two germline ends. The V gene's germline CDR1 is SNHLY and CDR2 FYNNEI. The CDR3 has 15 amino acids. The CDR3 spells CASSPWTFYNSPLHF. DNA for the CDR3: TGTGCCAGCAGCCCTTGGACATTTTATAATTCACCCCTCCACTTT.

CDR3 residues: CASSFWRRTAKNTGELFF. As DNA, the CDR3 is TGTGCCAGCAGTTTTTGGCGGCGGACAGCCAAAAACACCGGGGAGCTGTTTTTT. This chain links TRBV12-3 or TRBV12-4 with TRBJ2-2; perhaps TRBD1 as D (6 bases). The CDR3 contains 18 residues. V lost 3 bases and J 2 bases, leaving 19 bases between the germline ends.

The J gene is TRBJ1-6, the V gene TRBV7-9, with D possibly TRBD1 on 6 matching bases. Germline V gives CDR1 SEHNR, CDR2 FQNEAQ (reference sequence). Trimming took 6 bases from V and 5 from J, leaving 20 bases between them. This CDR3 region has 17 residues. The CDR3 bases are TGTGCCAGCAGTTCCAGGGGACTCGCGAACCATAATTCACCCCTCCACTTT. It yields the protein CASSSRGLANHNSPLHF. The full variable domain, its missing parts supplied by reference TRBV7-9 and TRBJ1-6, is DTGVSQNPRHKITKRGQNVTFRCDPISEHNRLYWYRQTLGQGPEFLTYFQNEAQLEKSRLLSDRFSAERPKGSFSTLEIQRTEQGDSAMYLCASSSRGLANHNSPLHFGNGTRLTVT.

The gene calls are TRBV15 and TRBJ2-2; TRBD2 matches 13 bases. The CDR3 is 18 residues long. Germline loops: CDR1 LNHNV, CDR2 YYDKDF (reference sequence). Unmatched junction bases numbered 8, after V lost 3 bases and J lost 4 bases. The CDR3 loop reads CATSSSGLAGFFTGELFF. The CDR3, as DNA: TGTGCCACCAGCAGCTCGGGACTAGCGGGGTTTTTCACCGGGGAGCTGTTTTTT. The full variable domain, rest sourced from reference TRBV15 and TRBJ2-2, is DAMVIQNPRYQVTQFGKPVTLSCSQTLNHNVMYWYQQKSSQAPKLLFHYYDKDFNNEADTPDNFQSRRPNTSFCFLDIRSPGLGDTAMYLCATSSSGLAGFFTGELFFGEGSRLTVL.

This clonotype was observed at least ten times. V usage is TRBV19 and J usage is TRBJ2-1; 8 nucleotides match TRBD2. V trimming: 6 bases; J trimming: 2 bases; junction bases outside the gene matches: 3. The CDR3 has 14 residues. CDR1 and CDR2 from the germline V gene are LNHDA and SQIVND (reference sequence). This chain's CDR3 is CASRREEPYNEQFF. As DNA, the CDR3 is TGTGCCAGTAGGCGGGAGGAACCCTACAATGAGCAGTTCTTC. The entire variable domain, with the rest obtained from reference TRBV19 and TRBJ2-1, is as follows: DGGITQSPKYLFRKEGQNVTLSCEQNLNHDAMYWYRQDPGQGLRLIYYSQIVNDFQKGDIAEGYSVSREKKESFPLTVTSAQKNPTAFYLCASRREEPYNEQFFGPGTRLTVL.

This clonotype has more than one count but fewer than ten. This chain connects TRBV6-1 to TRBJ1-6, with 7 positions matching TRBD1. The CDR3 is 16 residues long. Trimming at V came to 5 bases and at J to 3 bases, leaving 7 bases not matched to a gene. Germline CDR1 is MNHNS and CDR2 is SASEGT. CDR3 protein: CASSYLRDSYNSPLHF. The CDR3 bases are TGTGCCAGCAGTTACCTGAGGGACAGCTATAATTCACCCCTCCACTTT.

This rearrangement joins TRBV2 to TRBJ2-2; TRBD2 agrees at 12 bases. Germline lookup yields CDR1 SNHLY and CDR2 FYNNEI. V lost 6 bases and J lost 0; bases outside the gene matches: 5. The CDR3 sequence is 17 residues long. CDR3 DNA: TGTGCCAGCAGAGAACTAGCGGGAGGTCCGAACACCGGGGAGCTGTTTTTT. Translation: CASRELAGGPNTGELFF.

This clonotype has ten or more counts. The genes are TRBV19 and TRBJ2-2; 7 nucleotides agree with TRBD1. CDR3 size: 17 residues. Germline CDR1 and CDR2: LNHDA and SQIVND (reference sequence). Losses at the gene ends were 8 bases for V and 0 bases for J; bases not matched to a gene: 12. The CDR3 here is CASGDGTATTNTGELFF. The CDR3 DNA is TGTGCCAGTGGTGACGGGACAGCCACCACGAACACCGGGGAGCTGTTTTTT.

Points on this clonotype: Possible read error: a much larger clone is one base away. The chain links TRBV10-1 to TRBJ2-7; 7 bases are shared with TRBD2. Germline V gene sequence: CDR1 WNHNN, CDR2 SYGVQD (reference sequence). Losses at the gene ends were 6 bases for V and 3 bases for J; bases not matched to a gene: 2. The CDR3 consists of 12 residues. The chain's CDR3 is CASRASGYEQYF. DNA of the CDR3: TGCGCCAGCAGGGCTAGCGGCTACGAGCAGTACTTC.

At least ten counts were recorded for this clonotype. The chain employs TRBV5-8 and TRBJ2-7, with D perhaps matching TRBD2 (6 bases). Germline V lookup: CDR1 SGHTS, CDR2 YDEGEE. V dropped 0 bases and J dropped 0 bases, with 7 bases sitting between them. The CDR3 consists of 14 residues. CDR3 nucleotide sequence: TGTGCCAGCAGCTTGGATAGCGGCTCCTACGAGCAGTACTTC. Amino acids: CASSLDSGSYEQYF.

CDR3 sequence (DNA): TGTGCCAGCAGCGTAGTCCCACAGAACGCTAACTATGGCTACACCTTC. Protein product: CASSVVPQNANYGYTF. The rearrangement uses TRBV9 and TRBJ1-2; D remains unclear. The CDR3 totals 16 residues. Germline V gene data show CDR1 as SGDLS and CDR2 as YYNGEE. Trimming left V 0 bases short and J 0 bases short, with 12 bases between.

This clonotype showed up just a few times. V is TRBV27 and J is TRBJ1-2, with 8 bases identical to TRBD1. Germline V lookup: CDR1 MNHEY, CDR2 SMNVEV (reference sequence). The CDR3 covers 19 residues. J lost 4 bases, V lost 3 bases, and 19 bases had no gene match. Here the CDR3 DNA reads TGTGCCAGCAGTTTGGTCCCGGACAGGGTCGCACCAACAGGCTATGGCTACACCTTC. As protein: CASSLVPDRVAPTGYGYTF.

This chain connects TRBV20-1 to TRBJ1-1; 7 nucleotides align to TRBD1. Unmatched junction bases numbered 11, after V lost 0 bases and J lost 4 bases. The germline CDR1 and CDR2 sequences are DFQATT and SNEGSKA (reference sequence). The CDR3 extends over 16 amino acids. The CDR3 sequence is CSARDGARGAGTEAFF. The CDR3 bases are TGCAGTGCTAGAGATGGTGCCAGGGGGGCAGGCACTGAAGCTTTCTTT.

The chain joins TRBV12-3 or TRBV12-4 to TRBJ1-1; D gene ambiguous. The CDR3 loop spans 13 amino acids. V lost 4 bases to trimming and J lost 2 bases, with 8 bases between them. The CDR3 DNA reads as TGTGCCAGCAGTTATGACACTAACACTGAAGCTTTCTTT. It yields the protein CASSYDTNTEAFF.

This clonotype has only one observation. The chain has TRBV11-3 and TRBJ2-7; unclear D gene. CDR1 and CDR2 (germline): SGHNT, YENEEA. The CDR3 runs to 14 residues. V dropped 5 bases and J dropped 2 bases, with 13 bases sitting between them. The chain's CDR3 is CASSPLIETYEQYF. CDR3 in DNA: TGTGCCAGCAGCCCCTTGATTGAGACCTACGAGCAGTACTTC.

This sequence joins TRBV20-1 and TRBJ1-2, with a possible D match to TRBD1 (5 bases). This CDR3 is built from 13 residues. Germline V gene data show CDR1 as DFQATT and CDR2 as SNEGSKA (reference sequence). V was cut by 3 bases and J by 4 bases, with 12 bases left in between. CDR3 loop: CSASPGIGYGYTF. In nucleotides, the CDR3 is TGCAGTGCTAGTCCAGGGATCGGCTATGGCTACACCTTC.

In regard to this clonotype: Germline and junction disagree at one end, which may indicate a read error. The rearrangement joins TRBV5-1 to TRBJ2-7; 7 nucleotides line up with TRBD2. Germline V gives CDR1 SGHRS, CDR2 YFSETQ. CDR3 size: 13 residues. CDR3 in amino acids: CASSLAAGGEQYF. CDR3 bases: TGTGCCAGCAGTTTGGCCGCCGGGGGGGAGCAGTACTTC.

This clonotype was seen many times. The chain employs TRBV20-1 and TRBJ2-7, with TRBD2 matching over 12 bases. The CDR3 sequence is 15 residues long. The germline gives CDR1 DFQATT, CDR2 SNEGSKA (reference sequence). J lost 5 bases, V lost 3 bases, and 8 bases had no gene match. CDR3 in amino acids: CSASPASGRANEQYF. Written as DNA, the CDR3 is TGCAGTGCTAGTCCCGCTAGCGGGAGGGCGAACGAGCAGTACTTC.

The chain recombines TRBV24-1 with TRBJ2-2; perhaps D is TRBD1 or TRBD2 (5 bases each). CDR3 length: 13 amino acids. The V gene lost 7 bases and the J gene lost 6 bases, with 11 bases spanning the gap. Germline V lookup: CDR1 KGHDR, CDR2 SFDVKD. CDR3 sequence: CATRARGPGELFF. For the CDR3, the DNA is TGTGCCACCAGGGCACGGGGACCCGGGGAGCTGTTTTTT.

This clonotype appeared many times. This chain's CDR3 is CASSPRGQQPQHF. The CDR3 DNA sequence: TGTGCCAGTAGCCCCCGGGGCCAACAGCCCCAGCATTTT. This rearrangement joins TRBV19 to TRBJ1-5; the D gene is possibly TRBD1 (5 bases). Trimming cost V 6 bases and J 7 bases, with 13 bases left between them. Germline CDR1 LNHDA, CDR2 SQIVND (reference sequence). The CDR3 is made up of 13 amino acids. The whole variable domain, remainder taken from reference TRBV19 and TRBJ1-5, is DGGITQSPKYLFRKEGQNVTLSCEQNLNHDAMYWYRQDPGQGLRLIYYSQIVNDFQKGDIAEGYSVSREKKESFPLTVTSAQKNPTAFYLCASSPRGQQPQHFGDGTRLSIL.

This clonotype was counted ten times or more. The chain joins TRBV6-5 to TRBJ2-5; 12 bases fit TRBD1. Losses at the gene ends were 5 bases for V and 3 bases for J; bases not matched to a gene: 4. The length of the CDR3 is 15 residues. Germline lookup yields CDR1 MNHEY and CDR2 SVGAGI. Here the CDR3 reads CASSLGTGGKETQYF. Written as DNA, the CDR3 is TGTGCCAGCAGTCTCGGGACAGGGGGCAAAGAGACCCAGTACTTC.

The chain is built from TRBV6-1 and TRBJ2-7; D not certain. Germline CDR1 reads MNHNS; CDR2 reads SASEGT. The CDR3 contains 14 residues. V lost 4 bases to trimming and J lost 1 base, with 11 bases between them. The CDR3: CASSGLGSSYEQYF. In DNA form, the CDR3 reads TGTGCCAGCAGTGGTTTGGGATCGTCCTACGAGCAGTACTTC.